One and the same sample provided the 16 T cell receptor beta chains below, sequenced in a study of shared clonotypes between healthy human individuals. Here immunoSEQ multiplex PCR was the method, and the copy in TCRdb shows in-frame clones only, minus some. The sample shows about 1.1 million clones, around three quarters of them seen only once. Sequenced input: memory CD4+ T cells from PBMCs. Documented subset: CD45RA-negative fraction. These receptors all come from a man aged 18 to 35 in good health. Some clones in this sample may be carry-over from other donors' samples.

Ten or more counts support this clone. The J gene is TRBJ2-7, the V gene TRBV5-4; 9 nucleotides agree with TRBD2. The trim removed 3 bases at V and 6 bases at J, leaving 10 bases unmatched. Germline V gives CDR1 SGHNT, CDR2 YYREEE (reference sequence). The CDR3 consists of 15 residues. CDR3 loop: CASSSAGGPVSEQYF. As DNA, the CDR3 is TGTGCCAGCAGCTCCGCGGGAGGGCCTGTCTCCGAGCAGTACTTC. Full variable domain (rest looked up from reference TRBV5-4 and TRBJ2-7): ETGVTQSPTHLIKTRGQQVTLRCSSQSGHNTVSWYQQALGQGPQFIFQYYREEENGRGNFPPRFSGLQFPNYSSELNVNALELDDSALYLCASSSAGGPVSEQYFGPGTRLTVT.

This clone has just a few counts. J is TRBJ2-7 and V is TRBV10-3; D may be TRBD2 (6 bases). The CDR3 extends over 13 amino acids. Germline lookup yields CDR1 ENHRY and CDR2 SYGVKD. With 10 bases removed from V and 7 bases from J, the gap between germline ends came to 20 bases. CDR3 loop: CANSGTGREEQYF. Here the CDR3 DNA reads TGTGCCAACTCCGGGACCGGGAGAGAGGAGCAGTACTTC.

J is TRBJ2-3 and V is TRBV11-2, with D maybe TRBD1 (6 bases). Germline V gives CDR1 SGHAT, CDR2 FQNNGV. The CDR3 is 16 residues long. Trimming pared 1 base from V and 4 bases from J, leaving 15 bases between. CDR3 region: CASSLGWGLGADTQYF. In nucleotides, the CDR3 is TGTGCCAGCAGCTTAGGTTGGGGGCTGGGAGCAGATACGCAGTATTTT.

This chain connects TRBV7-2 to TRBJ2-1; 8 nucleotides match TRBD2. In germline, CDR1 is SGHTA, CDR2 FQGNSA. Germline trimming cut 5 bases from V and 4 bases from J; bases unmatched to any gene: 7. The CDR3 sequence is 15 residues long. The CDR3 bases are TGTGCCAGCAGCCCATCCGGGACTAGTTACAATGAGCAGTTCTTC. Its protein product is CASSPSGTSYNEQFF.

This clone was detected only once. The V and J genes are TRBV2 and TRBJ2-3; the D is unclear. The CDR3 has 14 residues. CDR1 is SNHLY, CDR2 FYNNEI, per germline. Between the trimmed V and J ends, which lost 6 bases and 1 base, there was a span of 11 bases. CDR3 nucleotides: TGTGCCAGCAGCAGCTCGTTGGGCACAGATACGCAGTATTTT. Amino acids: CASSSSLGTDTQYF.

This chain uses TRBV5-1 with TRBJ2-1; 7 bases match TRBD1. The CDR3 has 16 residues. Losses at the gene ends were 6 bases for V and 0 bases for J; bases not matched to a gene: 9. The germline gives CDR1 SGHRS, CDR2 YFSETQ. The DNA of the CDR3 is TGCGCCAGCACCACGGTGGCAGGGGGCTCCTACAATGAGCAGTTCTTC. Amino acids: CASTTVAGGSYNEQFF.

The chain couples TRBV7-2 to TRBJ2-5; no clear D gene. Germline CDR1 SGHTA, CDR2 FQGNSA. V was trimmed by 2 bases and J by 5 bases, leaving 6 bases between them. The CDR3 extends over 12 amino acids. In DNA form, the CDR3 reads TGTGCCAGCAGCTTACTCGGGGAGACCCAGTACTTC. Its translation: CASSLLGETQYF.

This clone occurred once. With a much larger clone just one base away, this may be a read error. This sequence joins TRBV7-9 and TRBJ1-2; 7 nucleotides match TRBD1. Germline CDR1 reads SEHNR; CDR2 reads FQNEAQ (reference sequence). Trimming took 5 bases from V and 2 from J; bases not matched to a gene: 5. The CDR3 contains 14 residues. CDR3 in DNA: TGTGCCAGCAGCCACCCGGGACAGAACTATGGCTACACCTTC. It translates to CASSHPGQNYGYTF.

The chain joins TRBV5-4 to TRBJ2-1; 7 nucleotides align to TRBD2. Trimming cost V 4 bases and J 4 bases; bases outside gene matches: 8. This CDR3 contains 15 residues. Germline V CDR1 and CDR2: SGHNT, YYREEE (reference sequence). CDR3 sequence: CASSLGREHYNEQFF. In DNA form, the CDR3 reads TGTGCCAGCAGCCTAGGGCGGGAGCATTACAATGAGCAGTTCTTC.

This chain connects TRBV5-6 to TRBJ2-1; 7 nucleotides match TRBD2. This CDR3 has 16 residues. Germline V gives CDR1 SGHDT, CDR2 YYEEEE. Trimming took 2 bases from V and 7 from J; bases not matched to a gene: 12. In DNA form, the CDR3 reads TGTGCCAGCAGCTTCCCCGGCGGGAGTCCCAGTAATGAGCAGTTCTTC. Protein sequence: CASSFPGGSPSNEQFF.

This chain links TRBV11-2 with TRBJ2-3, with TRBD2 matching 9 bases. The CDR3 contains 18 residues. From germline, CDR1 is SGHAT and CDR2 FQNNGV. V trimming: 2 bases; J trimming: 4 bases; junction bases outside the gene matches: 13. CDR3 DNA sequence: TGTGCCAGCAGCTTAATTGAGTCCTTAGCGGGAGTACCAGATACGCAGTATTTT. This sequence encodes CASSLIESLAGVPDTQYF. Looking up the rest from reference TRBV11-2 and TRBJ2-3 gives the full variable domain: EAGVAQSPRYKIIEKRQSVAFWCNPISGHATLYWYQQILGQGPKLLIQFQNNGVVDDSQLPKDRFSAERLKGVDSTLKIQPAKLEDSAVYLCASSLIESLAGVPDTQYFGPGTRLTVL.

The genes are TRBV6-6 and TRBJ1-3; D is unclear. CDR1 and CDR2 (germline): MNHNY, SVGAGI (reference sequence). The CDR3 extends over 14 amino acids. V gave up 7 bases and J gave up 4 bases, with 14 bases separating them. The CDR3 coding sequence is TGTGCCAGCACTCCCCGGTGGGAAGGAAACACCATATATTTT. It encodes CASTPRWEGNTIYF.

The CDR3 DNA is TGTGCCAGCCTCACGCCGGGGGAGGGGTCTGAGCAGTTCTTC. Translated, it gives CASLTPGEGSEQFF. V and J are TRBV25-1 and TRBJ2-1; TRBD2 aligns across 7 bases. J gave up 9 bases and V 8 bases, and 13 bases lay outside the gene matches. The V gene's germline CDR1 is MGHDK and CDR2 SYGVNS. This CDR3 comprises 14 residues. Full variable domain (outside the CDR3, taken from reference TRBV25-1 and TRBJ2-1): EADIYQTPRYLVIGTGKKITLECSQTMGHDKMYWYQQDPGMELHLIHYSYGVNSTEKGDLSSESTVSRIRTEHFPLTLESARPSHTSQYLCASLTPGEGSEQFFGPGTRLTVL.

The J gene is TRBJ2-1, the V gene TRBV6-1; no reliable D call. V was shortened by 1 base and J by 9 bases, with 4 bases between the two germline ends. Germline V gives CDR1 MNHNS, CDR2 SASEGT. This CDR3 contains 11 residues. The DNA of the CDR3 is TGTGCCAGCAGTGAAGTGGGTGAGCAGTTCTTC. This encodes CASSEVGEQFF.

This clone was observed a few times. V usage is TRBV4-2 and J usage is TRBJ2-5; TRBD2 matches at 7 bases. V was pared by 1 base and J by 4 bases, with 12 bases of the junction left unmatched. The CDR3 totals 17 residues. CDR1 is LGHNA and CDR2 is YNFKEQ in the germline V gene. CDR3 protein: CASSQGGGGSSGETQYF. The CDR3 DNA sequence: TGTGCCAGCAGCCAAGGGGGGGGTGGCTCCAGTGGAGAGACCCAGTACTTC.

This rearrangement joins TRBV7-7 to TRBJ2-1; D may match TRBD1 or TRBD2 (5 bases each). The V end was cut by 5 bases, the J end by 5 bases, with 10 bases between. CDR1 and CDR2 (germline): SSHAT, FNYEAQ (reference sequence). CDR3 length: 13 residues. CDR3 sequence reads: CASSPWDHNEQFF. DNA of the CDR3: TGTGCCAGCAGCCCCTGGGACCACAATGAGCAGTTCTTC.